Below are 26 T cell receptor beta chains sequenced from a single sample in a study of blood T cell repertoires in COVID-19. Sequencing was performed with immunoSEQ multiplex PCR; in TCRdb, only in-frame clones are kept and a portion is missing. The table lists 93,000 or so clones, approximately 84% of them singletons. Sequenced: peripheral blood. Receptor source: a human donor in a cohort sampled during active COVID-19.

This chain connects TRBV29-1 to TRBJ1-2; D perhaps matches TRBD1 (6 bases). From germline, CDR1 is SQVTM and CDR2 ANQGSEA. This CDR3 has 13 amino acids. Between the trimmed V and J ends, which lost 8 bases and 5 bases, there was a span of 18 bases. CDR3 DNA: TGCAGCACCGGAGTGGGCAGGGGATATGGCTACACCTTC. Protein sequence: CSTGVGRGYGYTF.

The rearrangement joins TRBV27 to TRBJ2-1; TRBD1 aligns across 8 bases. CDR1 and CDR2 from the germline V gene are MNHEY and SMNVEV (reference sequence). V shed 5 bases, J shed 6 bases, and the junction held 9 bases outside the gene matches. The length of the CDR3 is 15 residues. The CDR3 reads CASSQGQGILNEQFF. The DNA of the CDR3 is TGTGCCAGCAGTCAAGGACAGGGAATCCTCAATGAGCAGTTCTTC.

The V gene is TRBV2, the J gene TRBJ2-1; 10 bases map to TRBD2. This CDR3 comprises 16 residues. CDR1 SNHLY and CDR2 FYNNEI come from the germline V gene. J lost 3 bases, V lost 3 bases, and 5 bases had no gene match. The CDR3 nucleotides read TGTGCCAGCAGTGAGATTCGACTAGCGGGCTACAATGAGCAGTTCTTC. Translating it yields CASSEIRLAGYNEQFF.

This clone came up once. V is TRBV6-5 and J is TRBJ1-2, with D perhaps TRBD1 (6 bases). The CDR3 contains 12 residues. CDR1 and CDR2 (germline): MNHEY, SVGAGI. Trimming took 4 bases from V and 4 from J, leaving 7 bases between them. CDR3 sequence: CASSSGVYGYTF. The CDR3 DNA is TGTGCCAGCAGTTCAGGGGTCTATGGCTACACCTTC.

In the case of this clone: Distinct nucleotide sequences in the sample also encode this CDR3. V is TRBV27 and J is TRBJ2-7; D gene ambiguous. Germline CDR1 reads MNHEY; CDR2 reads SMNVEV (reference sequence). The CDR3 contains 15 residues. Trimming took 5 bases from V and 1 from J, leaving 15 bases between them. For the CDR3, the DNA is TGTGCCAGCAGTCCACATTCTACAGCATCCTACGAGCAGTACTTC. Translating gives CASSPHSTASYEQYF.

This clone was seen a few times. The V call is TRBV16, the J call TRBJ2-7; 8 bases fit TRBD1. The germline V gene has CDR1 KGHSY and CDR2 FQNENV. Germline trimming cut 3 bases from V and 0 bases from J; bases unmatched to any gene: 4. This CDR3 is built from 15 residues. The CDR3 DNA reads TGTGCCAGCAGCCACCGGGACAGGTTCTCCTACGAGCAGTACTTC. Its protein is CASSHRDRFSYEQYF.

The chain carries TRBV9 and TRBJ2-1; 8 bases map to TRBD2. The germline V gene encodes CDR1 SGDLS and CDR2 YYNGEE. The CDR3 spans 15 residues. The trim removed 3 bases at V and 8 bases at J, leaving 10 bases unmatched. CDR3 DNA sequence: TGTGCCAGCAGCGCCTCCGGCAGCGGGGGCTATGAGCAGTTCTTC. Protein: CASSASGSGGYEQFF. Full variable domain (missing parts from reference TRBV9 and TRBJ2-1): DSGVTQTPKHLITATGQRVTLRCSPRSGDLSVYWYQQSLDQGLQFLIQYYNGEERAKGNILERFSAQQFPDLHSELNLSSLELGDSALYFCASSASGSGGYEQFFGPGTRLTVL.

The chain links TRBV28 to TRBJ1-6, with D unclear. The CDR3 is 13 residues long. Trimming removed 6 bases from V and 4 bases from J, with 7 bases in between. Germline V gene lookup returns CDR1 MDHEN and CDR2 SYDVKM. CDR3 sequence reads: CASRAPYNSPLHF. CDR3 in DNA: TGTGCCAGCAGGGCTCCTTATAATTCACCCCTCCACTTT.

The gene calls are TRBV28 and TRBJ1-4; 11 bases match TRBD1. The V gene end was trimmed by 5 bases and the J gene end by 8 bases; junction bases not matched to a gene: 10. Germline V gene lookup returns CDR1 MDHEN and CDR2 SYDVKM. The CDR3 covers 16 residues. The CDR3 DNA sequence: TGTGCCAGCAGTCCCACGGACAGGGGGCGAAAAGAAAAACTGTTTTTT. It is translated as CASSPTDRGRKEKLFF.

CDR3 in DNA: TGCGCCAGCAGCTTGGAAGTACAGGGTCCCCTCGAGCAGTACTTC. Translated, it gives CASSLEVQGPLEQYF. The gene calls are TRBV5-1 and TRBJ2-7, with D perhaps matching TRBD1 (6 bases). This CDR3 comprises 15 residues. V was shortened by 0 bases and J by 6 bases, with 16 bases between the two germline ends. Germline loops: CDR1 SGHRS, CDR2 YFSETQ.

V and J are TRBV5-6 and TRBJ2-7, with D maybe TRBD1 (5 bases). V shed 3 bases and J shed 2 bases, with 9 bases lying between them. This CDR3 is 13 amino acids long. Germline-derived CDR1 and CDR2 are SGHDT and YYEEEE. The CDR3 is CASSSQGTYEQYF. In nucleotides, the CDR3 is TGTGCCAGCAGCTCCCAGGGTACCTACGAGCAGTACTTC.

J is TRBJ1-2 and V is TRBV5-4; D is perhaps TRBD1 (5 bases). The V end lost 3 bases, the J end lost 6 bases, and 15 bases lay between the germline ends. The germline CDR1 and CDR2 sequences are SGHNT and YYREEE (reference sequence). The CDR3 runs 14 residues. The CDR3 reads CASSSLEDTNGYTF. CDR3 in DNA: TGTGCCAGCAGCTCCCTCGAGGACACCAATGGCTACACCTTC.

DNA of the CDR3: TGTGCCAGCTCAAAGACAGGTCGCAACGCCTATAATTCACCCCTCCACTTT. It specifies CASSKTGRNAYNSPLHF. This chain connects TRBV18 to TRBJ1-6; maybe TRBD1 (6 bases). Germline V gene sequence: CDR1 KGHSH, CDR2 LQKENI. The CDR3 has 17 amino acids. Trimming shortened V by 5 bases and J by 2 bases, and 16 bases separated the two germline ends.

The V gene is TRBV6-1, the J gene TRBJ1-1; no clear D gene. Per germline, CDR1 MNHNS and CDR2 SASEGT. V gave up 1 base and J gave up 0 bases, with 12 bases separating them. This CDR3 is 16 amino acids long. In DNA, the CDR3 is TGTGCCAGCAGTGAAGGATTGGGCCCGATGAACACTGAAGCTTTCTTT. This gives the protein CASSEGLGPMNTEAFF.

This sequence joins TRBV9 and TRBJ2-3; TRBD2 might be the D (5 bases). V was clipped by 4 bases and J by 2 bases, with 20 bases between them. Germline loops: CDR1 SGDLS, CDR2 YYNGEE. CDR3 length: 17 residues. CDR3 nucleotides: TGTGCCAGCAGCCGCTCTGGGAGCGGACTCAACACAGATACGCAGTATTTT. Translation: CASSRSGSGLNTDTQYF.

The V call is TRBV9, the J call TRBJ2-1; 10 bases are a match to TRBD2. V was pared by 0 bases and J by 6 bases, with 6 bases of the junction left unmatched. CDR1 is SGDLS, CDR2 YYNGEE, per germline. The CDR3 runs to 16 residues. As DNA, the CDR3 is TGTGCCAGCAGCGTAGTGGGGACTAGCGCGGTCAATGAGCAGTTCTTC. This translates into CASSVVGTSAVNEQFF.

The rearrangement uses TRBV5-1 and TRBJ2-2, with D possibly matching TRBD2 (5 bases). This CDR3 comprises 16 residues. CDR1 and CDR2 (germline): SGHRS, YFSETQ. Trimming removed 1 base at V and 7 bases at J, with 17 bases between. The DNA for the CDR3 is TGCGCCAGCAGCTTGTCGGGGATCCACCTAAGCGGGGAGCTGTTTTTT. Protein product: CASSLSGIHLSGELFF.

The chain is built from TRBV4-1 and TRBJ2-3, with D perhaps TRBD2 (5 bases). The CDR3 is 14 residues long. Germline V gives CDR1 MGHRA, CDR2 YSYEKL. Trimming cost V 4 bases and J 1 base, with 9 bases left between them. CDR3 sequence reads: CASSLEGRTDTQYF. For the CDR3, the DNA is TGCGCCAGCAGCCTAGAGGGCCGCACAGATACGCAGTATTTT.

The chain links TRBV5-4 to TRBJ2-7; D gene ambiguous. V lost 1 base to trimming and J lost 1 base, with 12 bases between them. CDR3 length equals 15 residues. Germline V CDR1 and CDR2: SGHNT, YYREEE (reference sequence). The CDR3 loop is CASSLTPSFSYEQYF. The CDR3, as DNA: TGTGCCAGCAGCTTGACCCCGAGCTTTTCCTACGAGCAGTACTTC.

The chain couples TRBV5-6 to TRBJ2-5; 7 bases line up with TRBD1. V was clipped by 1 base and J by 2 bases; unmatched bases: 17. Germline CDR1 SGHDT, CDR2 YYEEEE. The CDR3 covers 19 residues. The CDR3 loop is CASSLFLPSPGTAQETQYF. As DNA, the CDR3 is TGTGCCAGCAGCTTGTTTTTACCCTCGCCTGGGACAGCTCAAGAGACCCAGTACTTC. Full variable domain (missing parts from reference TRBV5-6 and TRBJ2-5): DAGVTQSPTHLIKTRGQQVTLRCSPKSGHDTVSWYQQALGQGPQFIFQYYEEEERQRGNFPDRFSGHQFPNYSSELNVNALLLGDSALYLCASSLFLPSPGTAQETQYFGPGTRLLVL.

The chain has TRBV9 and TRBJ1-1, with D perhaps TRBD1 (5 bases). From germline, CDR1 is SGDLS and CDR2 YYNGEE. The CDR3 runs 16 residues. V was pared by 5 bases and J by 5 bases, with 22 bases between. Here the CDR3 reads CASRAGLQSKGTEAFF. Here the CDR3 DNA reads TGTGCCAGCAGAGCGGGACTCCAGTCTAAAGGAACTGAAGCTTTCTTT.

The rearrangement links TRBV6-2 or TRBV6-3 to TRBJ1-3; TRBD1 aligns across 7 bases. The CDR3 loop spans 14 amino acids. The V gene's germline CDR1 is MNHEY and CDR2 SVGEGT. J lost 10 bases, V lost 5 bases, and 11 bases had no gene match. The CDR3 nucleotides are TGTGCCAGCAGTCAGCAACAGGGGCGGACGACCATATATTTT. Encoded protein: CASSQQQGRTTIYF.

The chain uses TRBV25-1 and TRBJ2-5; D is perhaps TRBD1 (6 bases). CDR1 is MGHDK, CDR2 SYGVNS, per germline. The CDR3 length is 13 residues. V shed 6 bases and J shed 1 base, with 9 bases lying between them. The CDR3: CASSRQVQETQYF. In DNA, the CDR3 is TGTGCCAGCAGCAGACAGGTCCAAGAGACCCAGTACTTC. The variable domain in full, completed from reference TRBV25-1 and TRBJ2-5, reads EADIYQTPRYLVIGTGKKITLECSQTMGHDKMYWYQQDPGMELHLIHYSYGVNSTEKGDLSSESTVSRIRTEHFPLTLESARPSHTSQYLCASSRQVQETQYFGPGTRLLVL.

This clone was seen only a few times. DNA of the CDR3: TGTGCCAGCAGCCAATCGATAGCGGGTCAGCCCCAGCATTTT. Its translation is CASSQSIAGQPQHF. The chain carries TRBV16 and TRBJ1-5; no firm D call. Germline lookup yields CDR1 KGHSY and CDR2 FQNENV. V was trimmed by 0 bases and J by 6 bases, leaving 9 bases between them. This CDR3 is 14 amino acids long.

The genes are TRBV19 and TRBJ1-5, with TRBD1 matching 7 bases. V lost 5 bases and J lost 1; bases outside the gene matches: 8. The CDR3 has 16 amino acids. In germline, CDR1 is LNHDA, CDR2 SQIVND (reference sequence). The CDR3 is CASSLGTVRSNQPQHF. CDR3 nucleotide sequence: TGTGCCAGTAGTCTCGGGACAGTACGAAGCAATCAGCCCCAGCATTTT. The full variable domain, rest sourced from reference TRBV19 and TRBJ1-5, is DGGITQSPKYLFRKEGQNVTLSCEQNLNHDAMYWYRQDPGQGLRLIYYSQIVNDFQKGDIAEGYSVSREKKESFPLTVTSAQKNPTAFYLCASSLGTVRSNQPQHFGDGTRLSIL.

J is TRBJ1-3 and V is TRBV19; 7 positions match TRBD1. The ends lost 5 bases at V and 4 bases at J; junction bases unmatched: 14. CDR1 is LNHDA, CDR2 SQIVND, per germline (reference sequence). CDR3 length equals 17 residues. In DNA form, the CDR3 reads TGTGCCAGTAGTCCCCGACTCACGACAGGGTCCGGAAACACCATATATTTT. It yields the protein CASSPRLTTGSGNTIYF.